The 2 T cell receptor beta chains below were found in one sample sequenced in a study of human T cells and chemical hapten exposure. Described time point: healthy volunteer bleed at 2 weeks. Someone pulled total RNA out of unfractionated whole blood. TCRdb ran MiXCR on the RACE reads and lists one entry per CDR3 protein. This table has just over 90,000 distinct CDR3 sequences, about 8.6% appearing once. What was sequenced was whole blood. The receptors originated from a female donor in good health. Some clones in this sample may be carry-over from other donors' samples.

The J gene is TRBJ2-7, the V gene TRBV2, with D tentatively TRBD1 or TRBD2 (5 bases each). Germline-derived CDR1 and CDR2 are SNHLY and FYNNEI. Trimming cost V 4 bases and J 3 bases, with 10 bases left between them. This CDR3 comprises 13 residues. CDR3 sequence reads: CASSGDGHYEQYF. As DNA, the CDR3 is TGTGCCAGCAGTGGGGACGGGCACTACGAGCAGTACTTC.

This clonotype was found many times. CDR3: CASSPRGEAYAGANVLTF. DNA of the CDR3: TGTGCCAGCAGCCCCAGAGGGGAAGCTTACGCTGGGGCCAACGTCCTGACTTTC. This rearrangement joins TRBV7-8 to TRBJ2-6, with D perhaps given as TRBD1 or TRBD2 (5 bases each). Trimming took 5 bases from V and 2 from J, leaving 19 bases between them. Per germline, CDR1 SGHVS and CDR2 FQNEAQ. This CDR3 is built from 18 residues.